This record looks at one T cell receptor (beta chain) sequence and its context. The antigen this receptor binds is unknown. Per-nucleotide qualities are absent, and no much larger clonotype sits a single base away. The sample belongs to a study of long-term antiretroviral therapy in people with HIV (dated by TCRdb to between 2021 and 2023). Broadly, across the study: The earliest samples were collected roughly a decade before the 2015 WHO recommendation for immediate ART, at a time when ART was usually postponed until CD4 counts fell. A retrospective serial study tested whether changes in peripheral blood TRB repertoire composition and diversity were associated with ART initiation and durable HIV suppression. A total of 150 to 200 cryopreserved PBMC samples were contributed to the cohort by 30 adults with confirmed HIV infection, with samples collected serially over a mean of roughly six years (range 1-12). About 40% of the 30 participants with HIV were female. No cross-contamination during QIAcube processing was seen in test extractions of a monoclonal T-cell line run alongside 30 to 35 polyclonal samples.

Inclusion was restricted to participants for whom at least one PBMC sample before ART initiation and at least two post-ART samples were available. Every participant with HIV received treatment in the United States of America. Cryopreserved samples of about 0.95-11 million PBMC were thawed and washed before DNA extraction. At the time of the earliest PBMC sample for each participant with HIV, ages ranged from 23 to 54 years. Per participant, PBMC samples came from 1-4 timepoints prior to ART initiation and 2-8 timepoints following ART initiation, for a median of 7 samples. Serial HIV viral load, CD4+ T-cell count, ART history and demographic data were obtained for every participant. Genomic DNA was extracted from unsorted PBMC with a Qiagen kit on a QIAcube, with processing performed in batches of 12 samples. Via the germline V gene (reference sequence), CDR1 is LNHNV and CDR2 YYDKDF. The CDR3, cysteine through phenylalanine, is 15 amino acids long. The read is trimmed to its CDR3 DNA, 45 bases read in frame from base 1. Trimming takes 3 bases from V and 0 bases from J, and the germline ends sit 8 bases apart.

The immunoSEQ hsTCRB v3.0 assay was used at survey level resolution to sequence the TRB variable region. The targeted TRB sequencing depth was roughly 40,000-55,000 T-cell genomes per sample. Pooled TRB libraries were sequenced on an Illumina MiSeq with a v3 150-cycle kit. In the paper's pipeline: Repertoire analysis was run in R within a reproducible Nextflow workflow that covered QC, data transformation and analysis. Custom analyses were implemented in LymphoSeq2, an R package for AIRR-Seq data exploration. A handful of samples that yielded fewer than 5000 total TRB sequences were excluded, so that around 190 HIV repertoires were analyzed. Among the 180 to 200 retained HIV repertoires, 55 to 65 were collected before ART initiation and approximately 130 were collected after ART initiation. Repertoires were downsampled to 5000 TRB nucleotide sequences, with summary statistics averaged over 100 downsampling iterations. The analysis kept only TRB sequences whose CDR3 regions were at least seven amino acids long. A Shannon entropy-derived clonality score and the Gini coefficient were used to measure diversity. Repertoire networks linked the top 5000 CDR3 amino acid sequences whenever two sequences differed by an edit distance of one. Antigen specificity groups and MHC restriction were predicted for TRB CDR3 amino acid sequences with GLIPH2. To flag known associations with CMV, EBV, HIV or tissue antigens, CDR3 amino acid sequences were compared against VDJdb and McPAS-TCR. Pre-ART, post-ART and control groups were compared with Wilcoxon signed-rank tests and Holm-Bonferroni correction. TCRdb's version of the immuneACCESS table is confined to in-frame rearrangements and falls short of the full clone set. An unresolved V gene accounts for under half of the shortfall where checked; the remainder is of unknown origin. The DNA gave D and trimming, while V, J and clone size come from that table. This sample comprises approximately 29,000 clones, around nine tenths of them detected only once. The top ten hold 10% to 15% of the sample.

The research as a whole found: The samples span the years 2004 to 2017, and the ART regimens used may be less effective than current regimens. ART initiation was associated with a significant increase in TRB diversity, but diversity stayed significantly below transplant donor controls even after long-term ART. Narrower CDR3 length ranges were observed in HIV repertoires than in controls, and an antigen-experienced repertoire with only a slight naive shift after ART was suggested by the network structure. At every time point, the repertoire was dominated by expanded TRB clones first identified before ART initiation, although this dominance fluctuated and, in many PLHIV, declined after ART. Unsorted PBMC were profiled instead of sorted CD4+ and CD8+ T cells because pre-ART samples had limited cell numbers. Because PBMC availability was limited, only the TCR beta chain was sequenced, with no alpha chain pairing. Inferences about post-ART repertoire changes are limited because no data were available on ART adherence, viral resistance or therapy changes.

The starting material was unsorted PBMCs, obtained 1.1 years after starting antiretroviral therapy. The receptor chain draws on TRBV15 and TRBJ1-4, with a weak D call of TRBD1 (5 bases match). The sequence derives from a man between 18 and 35 years old with HIV. The DNA sequence follows: TGTGCCACCAGCAGGGGGACGACAACTAATGAAAAACTGTTTTTT. It is translated as CATSRGTTTNEKLFF.